The 8 T cell receptor beta chains listed next were all sequenced from one sample in a study of blood T cell repertoires in COVID-19. The data were produced by immunoSEQ multiplex PCR, yet TCRdb's version contains in-frame clones alone and is incomplete. Of 25,000 to 35,000 clones listed, over 75% were seen once; the top ten hold about 25%. The sequenced sample was peripheral blood. These receptors were collected from a human donor in a cohort sampled during active COVID-19.

This sequence joins TRBV6-1 and TRBJ2-7; 10 bases are shared with TRBD2. The CDR3 extends over 14 amino acids. CDR1 and CDR2 (germline): MNHNS, SASEGT. The ends lost 3 bases at V and 3 bases at J; junction bases unmatched: 2. The CDR3 spells CASSDSGGIYEQYF. The CDR3, as DNA: TGTGCCAGCAGTGATAGCGGGGGGATCTACGAGCAGTACTTC.

The CDR3 reads CASSVGTGSGGYGYTF. CDR3 in DNA: TGTGCCAGCAGCGTGGGGACAGGGAGCGGGGGGTATGGCTACACCTTC. The rearrangement uses TRBV7-2 and TRBJ1-2; 9 bases fit TRBD1. Germline V gene lookup returns CDR1 SGHTA and CDR2 FQGNSA. V lost 5 bases and J lost 5; bases outside the gene matches: 12. This CDR3 is built from 16 residues. The full variable domain, completed using reference TRBV7-2 and TRBJ1-2, is GAGVSQSPSNKVTEKGKDVELRCDPISGHTALYWYRQSLGQGLEFLIYFQGNSAPDKSGLPSDRFSAERTGGSVSTLTIQRTQQEDSAVYLCASSVGTGSGGYGYTFGSGTRLTVV.

The chain recombines TRBV11-2 with TRBJ2-1; perhaps TRBD1 as D (5 bases). The CDR3 runs 14 residues. CDR1 and CDR2 (germline): SGHAT, FQNNGV. Trimming removed 1 base from V and 5 bases from J, with 9 bases in between. As DNA, the CDR3 is TGTGCCAGCAGCTTAGGGACACCCCACAATGAGCAGTTCTTC. It specifies CASSLGTPHNEQFF.

The chain joins TRBV7-2 to TRBJ2-3; D may be TRBD2 (5 bases). The ends were cut back, 4 bases at V and 4 bases at J, with 12 bases in the middle. CDR1 SGHTA and CDR2 FQGNSA come from the germline V gene. The CDR3 extends over 14 amino acids. CDR3 in DNA: TGTGCCAGCAGCTCCAGGACGGAGGCAGATACGCAGTATTTT. The encoded protein is CASSSRTEADTQYF. The whole variable domain, remainder taken from reference TRBV7-2 and TRBJ2-3, is GAGVSQSPSNKVTEKGKDVELRCDPISGHTALYWYRQSLGQGLEFLIYFQGNSAPDKSGLPSDRFSAERTGGSVSTLTIQRTQQEDSAVYLCASSSRTEADTQYFGPGTRLTVL.

This clone was detected only once. This chain uses TRBV3-1 (or the pseudogene TRBV3-2) with TRBJ2-3; maybe TRBD2 (5 bases). The CDR3 consists of 16 residues. V was trimmed by 0 bases and J by 1 base, leaving 11 bases between them. The germline V gene has CDR1 LGHDT and CDR2 YNNKEL (reference sequence). CDR3 sequence (DNA): TGTGCCAGCAGCCAAGACATCGGGGTCGGCACAGATACGCAGTATTTT. Its translation: CASSQDIGVGTDTQYF.

The chain combines TRBV7-3 with TRBJ2-2, with 13 bases fitting TRBD2. Looked up from germline, CDR1 is SGHTA and CDR2 is FQGTGA. This CDR3 region has 18 residues. V was pared by 0 bases and J by 2 bases, with 3 bases of the junction left unmatched. As DNA, the CDR3 is TGTGCCAGCAGCTTAACCGGACTAGCGGGGGCTAACACCGGGGAGCTGTTTTTT. Its protein product is CASSLTGLAGANTGELFF.

The chain is built from TRBV4-3 and TRBJ2-2; 12 positions match TRBD2. V shed 1 base and J 6 bases; nucleotides not matched to a gene: 9. The CDR3 runs to 18 residues. Germline V gene data show CDR1 as LGHNA and CDR2 as YSLEER. CDR3 sequence reads: CASSQAPSGGVGAGELFF. The CDR3 DNA sequence: TGCGCCAGCAGCCAAGCCCCTAGCGGGGGGGTTGGGGCCGGGGAGCTGTTTTTT.

This chain links TRBV6-2 or TRBV6-3 with TRBJ2-2; D unclear. Trimming stripped 5 bases from V and 6 bases from J, with 13 bases between. Germline CDR1 MNHEY, CDR2 SVGEGT. This CDR3 is built from 14 residues. The CDR3: CASSPRREAGELFF. The CDR3 bases are TGTGCCAGCAGTCCCCGCCGAGAGGCCGGGGAGCTGTTTTTT.